These T cell receptor beta chains were read from a single sample in a study of lymphopenia after photon versus proton radiotherapy. TCRdb's copy holds only in-frame clones and misses some; the assay was immunoSEQ multiplex PCR. Among fewer than 65,000 clones listed, roughly 86% were seen once. The sample consisted of peripheral blood, taken from a patient treated with photon-based radiotherapy. The source is a man aged 40-49 years with gastric cancer. Each CDR3 is given with its conserved first and last residue. A D gene is named only where the DNA matches it firmly. Where a row states a size, it is once, few, many or the class of an expanded clone; other rows omit it.

TRBV2	NA	TRBJ2-2	13	NA	TGTGCCAGCGGAGAATTCAACACCGGGGAGCTGTTTTTT	CASGEFNTGELFF
TRBV6-4	TRBD2	TRBJ2-3	14	NA	TGTGCCAGCAGTGAGCGGGGGAGCACAGATACGCAGTATTTT	CASSERGSTDTQYF
TRBV30	TRBD1	TRBJ1-2	12	NA	TGTGCCTGGACCGAGGACAGGGTTGGCTACACCTTC	CAWTEDRVGYTF
TRBV6-5	NA	TRBJ1-1	16	NA	TGTGCCAGCAGTTACGGAGACGGGGTTTCACACACTGAAGCTTTCTTT	CASSYGDGVSHTEAFF
TRBV11-2	NA	TRBJ1-4	16	NA	TGTGCCAGCAGCTTAGGACACCCTTCGATTCATGAAAAACTGTTTTTT	CASSLGHPSIHEKLFF
TRBV19	TRBD1	TRBJ2-7	15	NA	TGTGCCAGTAGTATAGGAGGGACAGGGGGCCGGGAGCAGTACTTC	CASSIGGTGGREQYF
TRBV11-1	NA	TRBJ2-7	14	NA	TGTGCCAGCAGCAGGGACCTTCTCTCCTACGAGCAGTACTTC	CASSRDLLSYEQYF
TRBV2	NA	TRBJ2-3	15	once	TGTGCCAGCAGTGGACCGGGGGGCTTTGCAGATACGCAGTATTTT	CASSGPGGFADTQYF
TRBV7-3	TRBD2	TRBJ2-3	15	once	TGTGCCAGCAGCTCTAGCGGACTGAGCACAGATACGCAGTATTTT	CASSSSGLSTDTQYF
TRBV5-6	NA	TRBJ1-2	13	NA	TGTGCCAGCAGCTTGGGCCCCGACTATGGCTACACCTTC	CASSLGPDYGYTF
TRBV6-5	NA	TRBJ1-1	15	NA	TGTGCCAGCAGTTACCAAACGGTCGGGGGGACTGAAGCTTTCTTT	CASSYQTVGGTEAFF
TRBV7-9	NA	TRBJ2-1	13	NA	TGTGCCAGCATGGGGGGACCTTACAATGAGCAGTTCTTC	CASMGGPYNEQFF
TRBV10-2	TRBD1	TRBJ1-5	13	NA	TGCGCCAGCAGGGGACAGGGTTCAGGGCCCCAGCATTTT	CASRGQGSGPQHF
TRBV7-2	TRBD1	TRBJ2-3	16	NA	TGTGCCAGCAGCACGGCGGGACAGGGGTACACAGATACGCAGTATTTT	CASSTAGQGYTDTQYF
TRBV28	TRBD2	TRBJ2-1	13	NA	TGTGCCAGCGGACTAGATGATAGGAATGAGCAGTTCTTC	CASGLDDRNEQFF
TRBV5-4	TRBD1	TRBJ1-1	14	NA	TGTGCCAGCAGAAGGACAGGGGCCGGCACTGAAGCTTTCTTT	CASRRTGAGTEAFF
TRBV14	NA	TRBJ1-2	14	NA	TGTGCCAGCAGCCCCTTAGGGGGGGCGGGCGGCTACACCTTC	CASSPLGGAGGYTF
TRBV5-1	NA	TRBJ1-3	14	NA	TGCGCCAGCAGCCCGGGGACACTTGGAAACACCATATATTTT	CASSPGTLGNTIYF
TRBV5-8	NA	TRBJ2-6	15	NA	TGTGCCAGCAGCCCCGGCTTTACTGGGGCCAACGTCCTGACTTTC	CASSPGFTGANVLTF
TRBV18	NA	TRBJ1-6	16	NA	TGTGCCAGCTCACTCCGGGCGTCGGGAGATAATTCACCCCTCCACTTT	CASSLRASGDNSPLHF
TRBV19	TRBD2	TRBJ2-5	14	NA	TGTGCCAGTAGTGACGTAGCGGGGGAGGAGACCCAGTACTTC	CASSDVAGEETQYF
TRBV14	TRBD2	TRBJ2-5	15	NA	TGTGCCAGCAGCCAGTCGACTAGCTTTGAAGAGACCCAGTACTTC	CASSQSTSFEETQYF